This TCR beta chain was identified in a study of T cells in Graves' hyperthyroidism and ophthalmopathy. As for the study in general: It was at initial diagnosis, before any treatment, that peripheral blood was collected.

Points from the study as a whole: Researchers report that a 13 V-J model separated ophthalmopathy from stable hyperthyroidism.

The definition of stable Graves' hyperthyroidism was no ophthalmopathy progression within 18 months. PBMCs came from about 10 ml fresh peripheral blood. This clonotype appeared a few times. Its specificity is unknown. What was amplified from RNA transcripts were TCR beta CDR3 regions. First-round RT-PCR with HTBI primers amplified the TCR CDR3 region. TCRdb reprocessed the multiplex PCR reads via MiXCR and lists one record per CDR3 protein. Of about 200,000 distinct CDR3 sequences listed, approximately 16% are singletons. The length of the CDR3 is 14 residues. V dropped 2 bases and J dropped 4 bases, with 11 bases sitting between them. Germline values: CDR1 SEHNR, CDR2 FQNEAQ (reference sequence).

The receptor was isolated from a man aged 35 to 55 with Graves' hyperthyroidism. Source material: blood. This chain connects TRBV7-9 to TRBJ2-5; D is possibly TRBD2 (7 bases). Here the CDR3 reads CASSLRGGGETQYF. The CDR3 DNA follows: TGTGCCAGCAGCTTAAGGGGAGGGGGAGAGACCCAGTACTTC.